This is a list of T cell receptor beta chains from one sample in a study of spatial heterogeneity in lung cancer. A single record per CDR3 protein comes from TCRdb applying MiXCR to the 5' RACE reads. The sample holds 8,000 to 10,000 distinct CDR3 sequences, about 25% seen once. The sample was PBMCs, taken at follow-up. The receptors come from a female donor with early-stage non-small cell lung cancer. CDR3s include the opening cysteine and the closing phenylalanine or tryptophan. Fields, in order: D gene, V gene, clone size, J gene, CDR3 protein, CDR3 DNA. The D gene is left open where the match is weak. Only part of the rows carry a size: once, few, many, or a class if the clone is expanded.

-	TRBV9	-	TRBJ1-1	CASSVGQVTNTEAFF	TGTGCCAGCAGCGTAGGGCAGGTCACCAACACTGAAGCTTTCTTT
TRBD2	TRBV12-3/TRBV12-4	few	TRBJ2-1	CASRSLAAGGPGNEQFF	TGTGCCAGCAGGTCTCTTGCAGCGGGAGGGCCGGGAAATGAGCAGTTCTTC
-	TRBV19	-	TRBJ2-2	CASNPGQNTGELFF	TGTGCCAGTAACCCGGGGCAAAACACCGGGGAGCTGTTTTTT
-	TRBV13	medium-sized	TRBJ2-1	CASRGRLTYNEQFF	TGTGCCAGCCGCGGTAGATTAACCTACAATGAGCAGTTCTTC
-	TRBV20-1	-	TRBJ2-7	CSGGGTGYYEQYF	TGCAGTGGGGGAGGAACAGGCTACTACGAGCAGTACTTC
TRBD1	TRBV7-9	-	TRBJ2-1	CASSIPGQVGEQFF	TGTGCCAGCAGCATTCCGGGACAGGTTGGTGAGCAGTTCTTC
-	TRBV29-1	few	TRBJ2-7	CSVEGGDSGSPYEQYF	TGCAGCGTTGAGGGGGGGGACAGCGGTTCCCCATACGAGCAGTACTTC
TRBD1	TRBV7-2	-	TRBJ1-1	CASRDRGRGNTEAFF	TGTGCCAGCAGAGACAGGGGTAGGGGGAACACTGAAGCTTTCTTT
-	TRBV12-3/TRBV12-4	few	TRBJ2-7	CASSSYSWPPYEQYF	TGTGCCAGCAGTTCCTATTCCTGGCCTCCATACGAGCAGTACTTC
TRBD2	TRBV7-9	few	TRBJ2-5	CASSLPGLAGVETQYF	TGTGCCAGCAGCCTTCCCGGACTAGCGGGAGTTGAGACCCAGTACTTC
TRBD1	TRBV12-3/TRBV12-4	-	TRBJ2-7	CASTRAGGYEQYF	TGTGCCAGCACCCGGGCAGGGGGCTATGAGCAGTACTTC
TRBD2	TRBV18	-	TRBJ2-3	CASSPLTSGSGDTQYF	TGTGCCAGCTCACCACTAACTAGCGGGAGTGGAGATACGCAGTATTTT
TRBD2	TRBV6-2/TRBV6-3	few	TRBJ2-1	CASTTGLAAYNEQFF	TGTGCCAGCACCACGGGACTAGCGGCCTACAATGAGCAGTTCTTC
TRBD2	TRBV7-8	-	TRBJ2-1	CASSSKIAGTHNEQFF	TGTGCCAGCAGCTCCAAAATAGCGGGTACTCACAATGAGCAGTTCTTC
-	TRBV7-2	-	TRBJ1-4	CASSLMSEKLFF	TGTGCCAGCAGCTTAATGAGTGAAAAACTGTTTTTT
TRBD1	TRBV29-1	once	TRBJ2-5	CSVGGTGRTQYF	TGCAGCGTTGGAGGGACAGGGAGGACCCAGTACTTC
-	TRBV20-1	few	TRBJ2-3	CSARPRGWYADTQYF	TGCAGTGCTAGGCCGAGGGGATGGTACGCAGATACGCAGTATTTT
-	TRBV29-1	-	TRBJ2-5	CSVVSGRAQETQYF	TGCAGCGTTGTAAGTGGCAGGGCCCAAGAGACCCAGTACTTC
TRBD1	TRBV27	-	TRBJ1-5	CASSGTGNQPQHF	TGTGCCAGCAGTGGGACAGGCAATCAGCCCCAGCATTTT
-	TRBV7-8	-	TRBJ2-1	CASSGASNEQFF	TGTGCCAGCAGCGGGGCGTCGAATGAGCAGTTCTTC
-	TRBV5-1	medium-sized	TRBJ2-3	CASSLAGTDTQYF	TGCGCCAGCAGCTTGGCAGGGACAGATACGCAGTATTTT
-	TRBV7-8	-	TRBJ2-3	CASSLGWGPDTQYF	TGTGCCAGCAGCTTAGGATGGGGGCCAGATACGCAGTATTTT
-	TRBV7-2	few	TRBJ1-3	CASSVVGGAGNTIYF	TGTGCCAGCAGCGTGGTAGGAGGGGCCGGAAACACCATATATTTT
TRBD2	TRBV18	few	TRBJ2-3	CASSTGLAGADTQYF	TGTGCCAGCTCAACAGGGCTAGCGGGAGCAGATACGCAGTATTTT
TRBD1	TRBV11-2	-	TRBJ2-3	CASSPVGDRGDTQYF	TGTGCCAGCAGCCCAGTGGGGGACAGGGGAGATACGCAGTATTTT
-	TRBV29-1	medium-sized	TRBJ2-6	CSIPSGEANVLTF	TGCAGCATTCCCTCTGGCGAGGCCAACGTCCTGACTTTC
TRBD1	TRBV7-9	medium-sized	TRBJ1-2	CASSLGDRLRGYTF	TGTGCCAGCAGCTTAGGGGACAGGCTTAGAGGCTACACCTTC
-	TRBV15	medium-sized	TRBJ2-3	CATDGQYF	TGTGCCACAGATGGGCAGTATTTT
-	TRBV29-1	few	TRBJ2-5	CSVGGGRLPETQYF	TGCAGCGTTGGAGGGGGTAGGCTGCCGGAGACCCAGTACTTC
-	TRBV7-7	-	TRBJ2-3	CASSLGVQAWDTQYF	TGTGCTAGCAGCTTAGGGGTACAGGCATGGGATACGCAGTATTTT
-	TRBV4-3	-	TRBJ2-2	CASRSSRTPTGELFF	TGCGCCAGCAGGTCTTCTAGGACACCCACCGGGGAGCTGTTTTTT
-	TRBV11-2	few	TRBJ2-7	CASSLAYEQYF	TGTGCCAGCAGCTTAGCTTACGAGCAGTACTTC
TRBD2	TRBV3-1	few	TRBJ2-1	CASSQGLAGGPVNEQFF	TGTGCCAGCAGCCAAGGACTAGCGGGAGGGCCAGTAAATGAGCAGTTCTTC
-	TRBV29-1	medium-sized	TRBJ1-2	CSVARDSINYGYTF	TGCAGCGTCGCCCGGGACTCCATTAACTATGGCTACACCTTC
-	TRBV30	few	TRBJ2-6	CAWNTVSGANVLTF	TGTGCCTGGAATACCGTGTCCGGGGCCAACGTCCTGACTTTC
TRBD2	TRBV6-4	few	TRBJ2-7	CASSEDPSGRNEQYF	TGTGCCAGCAGTGAGGACCCTAGCGGGAGAAACGAGCAGTACTTC
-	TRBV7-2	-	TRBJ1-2	CASSTPDGVNYGYTF	TGTGCCAGCAGCACACCGGATGGAGTCAACTATGGCTACACCTTC
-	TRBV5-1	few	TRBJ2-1	CASSLELGFLDEQFF	TGCGCCAGCAGCTTGGAACTGGGGTTTTTGGATGAGCAGTTCTTC
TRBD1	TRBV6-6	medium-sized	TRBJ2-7	CASRQGQGAPTYEQYF	TGTGCCAGCAGGCAGGGACAGGGGGCGCCAACCTACGAGCAGTACTTC
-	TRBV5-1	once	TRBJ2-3	CASSPFRGLGLGTDTQYF	TGCGCCAGCAGCCCTTTCAGAGGACTGGGTCTAGGCACAGATACGCAGTATTTT
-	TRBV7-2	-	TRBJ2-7	CASSLVGGYSYEQYF	TGTGCCAGCAGCTTGGTAGGCGGTTACTCCTACGAGCAGTACTTC
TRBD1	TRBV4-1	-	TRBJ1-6	CASSQTGQGAGSPLHF	TGCGCCAGCAGCCAGACGGGACAGGGGGCCGGTTCACCCCTCCACTTT
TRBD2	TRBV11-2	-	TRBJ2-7	CATQPLAVSSYEQYF	TGTGCCACCCAGCCCCTAGCGGTGAGCTCCTACGAGCAGTACTTC
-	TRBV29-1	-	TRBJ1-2	CSVEENYGYTF	TGCAGCGTTGAAGAAAACTATGGCTACACCTTC
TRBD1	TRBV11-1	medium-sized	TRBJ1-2	CASSLHPDRGYGYTF	TGTGCCAGCAGCTTGCACCCCGACAGGGGCTATGGCTACACCTTC
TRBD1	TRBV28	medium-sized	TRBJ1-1	CASSPTGGLRAEAFF	TGTGCCAGCAGCCCGACAGGGGGCCTTCGGGCTGAAGCTTTCTTT
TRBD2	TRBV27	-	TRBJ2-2	CASSISGSAVGELFF	TGTGCCAGCAGTATAAGCGGGAGTGCGGTCGGGGAGCTGTTTTTT
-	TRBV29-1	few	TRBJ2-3	CSVTAMGPDTQYF	TGCAGCGTTACAGCCATGGGGCCAGATACGCAGTATTTT
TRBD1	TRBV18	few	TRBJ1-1	CASSPQGTGAGTEAFF	TGTGCCAGCTCACCACAAGGCACAGGGGCTGGCACTGAAGCTTTCTTT
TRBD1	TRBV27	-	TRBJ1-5	CASSRQGNQPQHF	TGTGCCAGCAGTCGACAGGGTAATCAGCCCCAGCATTTT
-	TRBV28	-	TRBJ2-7	CASSDSVAYEQYF	TGTGCCAGCAGTGACAGCGTGGCCTACGAGCAGTACTTC
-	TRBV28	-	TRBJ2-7	CASTWEPPDEQYF	TGTGCCAGCACCTGGGAGCCCCCCGACGAGCAGTACTTC
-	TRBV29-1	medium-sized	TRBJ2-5	CSVLLTSLGETQYF	TGCAGCGTCCTACTCACTAGCCTAGGGGAGACCCAGTACTTC